This TCR beta chain was observed in a study of T cells in tuberculosis. Study summary: CD1B tetramers identified T cells specific for mycobacterial lipid GMM. Study results and limitations: Cases with active tuberculosis were adults, while controls were adolescents. Active tuberculosis TCR-alpha repertoires lay closer to GMM-specific TCRs than IGRA-negative controls, suggesting clonal expansion.

With respect to this clone: Its target is not known.

Time point reported: new active TB diagnosis, blood taken before or within 7 days of starting treatment. Germline loops: CDR1 MNHEY, CDR2 SMNVEV (reference sequence). CDR3 size: 18 residues. V shed 6 bases, J shed 0 bases, and the junction held 9 bases outside the gene matches. Sequencing was performed with immunoSEQ multiplex PCR; in TCRdb, only in-frame clones are kept and a portion is missing. The data hold approximately 35,000 clones, with about 90% observed a single time. The starting material was PBMCs, obtained at tuberculosis diagnosis. The chain is built from TRBV27 and TRBJ2-6; 9 bases are shared with TRBD1. The TCR comes from an adult with tuberculosis. Some clones in this sample may be carry-over from other donors' samples. This CDR3 is CASRTRDRASSGANVLTF. The CDR3 bases are TGTGCCAGCAGAACCCGGGACAGGGCGAGCTCTGGGGCCAACGTCCTGACTTTC.